The 13 T cell receptor beta chains below were found in one sample sequenced in a study of shared clonotypes between healthy human individuals. TCRdb's table, derived via immunoSEQ multiplex PCR, lists solely in-frame clones and lacks some. In the table there are 2 million to 2.5 million clones, around 93% of which are singletons. The sample consisted of naive CD4+ T cells from PBMCs. Subset noted: CD45RA+ positively selected. The receptor set was obtained from a man aged 18-30 years in good health. Some clones in this sample may be carry-over from other donors' samples.

This sequence joins TRBV11-2 and TRBJ2-5, with TRBD2 matching 14 bases. Per the germline V gene, CDR1 is SGHAT and CDR2 is FQNNGV. Trimming removed 5 bases from V and 2 bases from J; junction bases left unmatched: 4. The length of the CDR3 is 16 residues. The CDR3 DNA reads as TGTGCCAGCAGCGCAAGACTAGCGGGAGGGCAAGAGACCCAGTACTTC. Protein sequence: CASSARLAGGQETQYF.

V is TRBV6-1 and J is TRBJ2-7, with 8 bases fitting TRBD1. The length of the CDR3 is 14 residues. With 6 bases clipped from V and 2 bases from J, the junction kept 6 bases outside the gene matches. Germline V gene lookup returns CDR1 MNHNS and CDR2 SASEGT. The CDR3 loop reads CASRRQGLTYEQYF. The DNA of the CDR3 is TGTGCCAGCAGAAGACAGGGGCTGACCTACGAGCAGTACTTC.

Turning to this clone: The sample contains more than one DNA sequence encoding this CDR3. V and J are TRBV27 and TRBJ1-5; TRBD1 agrees at 8 bases. Germline lookup yields CDR1 MNHEY and CDR2 SMNVEV (reference sequence). The CDR3 is 14 amino acids. V lost 5 bases to trimming and J lost 4 bases; unmatched junction nucleotides: 4. The CDR3, as DNA: TGTGCCAGCAGTCTTAGACAGGGGAATCAGCCCCAGCATTTT. Protein product: CASSLRQGNQPQHF.

V gene TRBV11-3 combines with J gene TRBJ2-3; 8 nucleotides line up with TRBD2. The V gene's germline CDR1 is SGHNT and CDR2 YENEEA. V gave up 1 base and J gave up 7 bases; unmatched junction bases: 10. The length of the CDR3 is 16 residues. CDR3 loop: CASSLVASGFHHTQYF. The CDR3 bases are TGTGCCAGCAGCTTAGTGGCTAGCGGGTTCCATCATACGCAGTATTTT.

The CDR3 region is CASSGYRDFSTDTQYF. As DNA, the CDR3 is TGTGCCAGCAGCGGTTACCGGGACTTTAGCACAGATACGCAGTATTTT. This chain uses TRBV9 with TRBJ2-3, with a tentative D call TRBD2 (6 bases). The CDR3 has 16 residues. Trimming stripped 3 bases from V and 0 bases from J, with 14 bases between. Germline V CDR1 and CDR2: SGDLS, YYNGEE.

This chain links TRBV13 with TRBJ2-2; possibly TRBD2 for D (5 bases). Germline CDR1 reads PRHDT; CDR2 reads FYEKMQ (reference sequence). The CDR3 runs 17 residues. V was shortened by 7 bases and J by 6 bases, with 24 bases between the two germline ends. This chain's CDR3 is CASTPLGGPSLAGELFF. DNA for the CDR3: TGTGCCAGCACCCCGTTGGGCGGGCCGAGTTTGGCCGGGGAGCTGTTTTTT.

In its sample, this clone was seen once. The rearrangement joins TRBV29-1 to TRBJ1-5, with no clear D. With 6 bases removed from V and 0 bases from J, the gap between germline ends came to 9 bases. CDR1 is SQVTM and CDR2 is ANQGSEA in the germline V gene. This CDR3 contains 13 residues. CDR3 DNA: TGCAGCGTCAAAACCTCTAGCAATCAGCCCCAGCATTTT. As protein: CSVKTSSNQPQHF.

Notes on this clone: Other DNA sequences within the sample encode an identical CDR3. The chain combines TRBV18 with TRBJ1-1; D call uncertain. With 3 bases removed from V and 1 base from J, the gap between germline ends came to 9 bases. Germline V CDR1 and CDR2: KGHSH, LQKENI. The CDR3 has 14 amino acids. In DNA form, the CDR3 reads TGTGCCAGCTCACCGATCAGCGGGAACACTGAAGCTTTCTTT. Translated, it gives CASSPISGNTEAFF.

The chain is built from TRBV7-9 and TRBJ2-1; 9 bases agree with TRBD2. Germline lookup yields CDR1 SEHNR and CDR2 FQNEAQ (reference sequence). This CDR3 spans 15 amino acids. V was pared by 5 bases and J by 7 bases, with 9 bases of the junction left unmatched. CDR3 bases: TGTGCCAGCAGCCCGTCACTAGCGGGCGTAAATGAGCAGTTCTTC. It specifies CASSPSLAGVNEQFF.

This chain connects TRBV4-3 to TRBJ2-1; TRBD2 is a possible D gene (5 bases). CDR1 is LGHNA, CDR2 YSLEER, per germline. The CDR3 is made up of 16 amino acids. V was trimmed by 0 bases and J by 12 bases, leaving 21 bases between them. The CDR3 DNA sequence: TGCGCCAGCAGCCAAGACTTTCTCGGACTGATAAATTCGCAGTTCTTC. Residues: CASSQDFLGLINSQFF.

The chain has TRBV18 and TRBJ2-4; 13 bases match TRBD2. Germline CDR1 KGHSH, CDR2 LQKENI. The V gene end was trimmed by 7 bases and the J gene end by 5 bases; junction bases not matched to a gene: 8. The CDR3 contains 16 residues. As DNA, the CDR3 is TGTGCCAGCTGCGAACTAGCGGGAGGGCCAGAAAACATTCAGTACTTC. This gives the protein CASCELAGGPENIQYF.

The chain is built from TRBV27 and TRBJ1-2; no clear D gene. The CDR3 covers 14 residues. Germline CDR1 MNHEY, CDR2 SMNVEV (reference sequence). V lost 2 bases to trimming and J lost 4 bases, with 11 bases between them. The CDR3 nucleotides are TGTGCCAGCAGTTTAAGGTCTCTCTCCTATGGCTACACCTTC. Its protein product is CASSLRSLSYGYTF.

The V call is TRBV19, the J call TRBJ1-2; 7 bases match TRBD1. CDR1 is LNHDA, CDR2 SQIVND, per germline (reference sequence). Trimming at V came to 5 bases and at J to 6 bases, leaving 6 bases not matched to a gene. The CDR3 has 13 residues. CDR3 residues: CASSATGVHGYTF. CDR3 DNA sequence: TGTGCCAGTAGTGCAACAGGGGTTCATGGCTACACCTTC. Complete variable domain (other parts from reference TRBV19 and TRBJ1-2): DGGITQSPKYLFRKEGQNVTLSCEQNLNHDAMYWYRQDPGQGLRLIYYSQIVNDFQKGDIAEGYSVSREKKESFPLTVTSAQKNPTAFYLCASSATGVHGYTFGSGTRLTVV.